This T cell receptor beta chain stems from a study of blood T cell repertoires in COVID-19. Study in general: T cells, B-cell-depleted T cells, or PBMCs provided the cDNA or gDNA that served as material.

V gave up 6 bases and J gave up 4 bases, with 6 bases separating them. This CDR3 is built from 11 residues. The germline V gene encodes CDR1 MNHNY and CDR2 SVGAGI (reference sequence). Method: immunoSEQ multiplex PCR; TCRdb's copy keeps in-frame clones and lacks some. The repertoire holds about 260,000 clones, 84% seen once, with 7.5% to 9% in the top ten. This clonotype was sampled from a human donor in a cohort sampled during active COVID-19. The chain links TRBV6-6 to TRBJ1-2; no reliable D call. The specimen was peripheral blood. The CDR3: CASRTGYGYTF. CDR3 nucleotides: TGTGCCAGCAGGACGGGCTATGGCTACACCTTC.